This TCR beta chain emerged from a study of CD8 T cells in ankylosing spondylitis. This clonotype was seen at least ten times. What it binds is unknown. TCRdb re-called the 5' RACE reads through MiXCR, storing one row per CDR3 protein. Of a few hundred thousand distinct CDR3 sequences in the sample, 8% are singletons; the top ten hold more than 14%. The junction had 6 bases not matched to a gene; V was cut back by 5 bases and J by 2 bases. The CDR3 totals 15 residues. Study-wide results and limits: A TCR beta motif of 7 or 8 highly homologous variants appeared characteristic of ankylosing spondylitis blood.

This sequence joins TRBV12-3 or TRBV12-4 and TRBJ2-7; 10 positions match TRBD2. Sequenced material: blood, either unsorted or a sorted T cell fraction (not recorded which). This receptor was identified in a male donor with ankylosing spondylitis. CDR3 in DNA: TGTGCCAGCAGTCGCACTAGCGGGAACACCTACGAGCAGTACTTC. This codes for CASSRTSGNTYEQYF.